Sequencing of this T cell receptor (beta chain) was carried out in a study of PD-1 blockade in classical Hodgkin lymphoma (dated by TCRdb to 2020 to 2022). About the investigation overall: Nivolumab dosing was 3 mg/kg intravenously every 2 weeks, continuing until either disease progression or unacceptable toxicity. The study used CyTOF and TCR beta sequencing to define a peripheral blood immune signature of response to PD-1 blockade in classical Hodgkin lymphoma.

The CDR3 starts with the cysteine, ends with the phenylalanine, and has 16 residues. Only the CDR3 part of the read is kept: 48 bases, read in frame from the first base. Here V drops 1 base and J drops 5 bases, and the junction holds 3 bases not matched to any gene. Taken from the germline V gene (reference sequence), the CDR1 and CDR2 loops are SEHNR and FQNEAQ. Overall study results and their limits: Only a single clinical trial cohort was studied, and what caused the repertoire differences, possibly disease activity or prior therapy, remained undefined. CD4+ but not CD8+ TCR diversity rose significantly by C4D1 (p=0.0027 vs p=0.16), most apparent in complete responders (p=0.02). Patients starting nivolumab less than 1 year after ASCT had lower diversity and were excluded from later analyses to avoid confounding by immune reconstitution. Baseline TCR diversity was reported as lower in newly diagnosed patients than in healthy donors, and lower still in relapsed/refractory patients. Trial patients achieving complete response had baseline diversity similar to newly diagnosed patients, whereas partial responders and progressors had significantly lower diversity.

Taken with the paper, the label for time point translates to: cycle 4 day 1 (C4D1), after 5 to 7 weeks of nivolumab. Every trial patient had relapsed following autologous stem cell transplantation, and prior brentuximab vedotin exposure was what differed among cohorts A, B and C. CD4+ T cells were purified from thawed PBMCs by magnetic negative selection with a Miltenyi CD4+ T cell isolation kit. The trial cohort comprised some 60 patients with relapsed/refractory classical Hodgkin lymphoma whose best overall responses were complete response, partial response or progressive disease. In the multi-cohort phase II CheckMate 205 trial, trial patients received single-agent nivolumab. An independent review committee assessed best overall response using the 2007 International Working Group response criteria. Trial PBMCs were obtained immediately prior to nivolumab initiation (C1D1) and on therapy at cycle 2 day 1 and cycle 4 day 1. After peripheral blood was drawn into 8 mL Vacutainer Cell Preparation Tubes, PBMCs were isolated by centrifugation and then cryopreserved. Purified CD4+ and CD8+ fractions were prepared only for cases in which an additional PBMC sample was available. Magnetically labelled cells were removed on LS columns in a quadroMACS separator, and the flow-through was retained as the purified fraction.

With regard to this clone: Its cognate antigen has yet to be identified. One base away there is no much larger clone; base qualities are not given.

The Qiagen DNeasy kit was used to extract genomic DNA both from unsorted PBMCs and from the negatively selected CD4+ and CD8+ fractions. Using primers that anneal to V and J segments, immunoSEQ multiplex PCR amplified the TCR beta CDR3 regions. Amplification bias was minimized using a synthetic immune receptor repertoire, and residual bias was removed computationally after sequencing. The authors' analysis ran thus. Custom Python scripts were used to quantify repertoire diversity as the Shannon entropy index. Unsorted, CD4+ and CD8+ repertoires were analyzed separately, except in combined analyses where CD4+ and CD8+ sequences were merged in silico. Clonal expansion was defined as at least a 2-fold frequency increase after treatment relative to C1D1, with a pseudocount of 0.5 for undetected baseline clones. Singleton clones were defined as clones with 0 or 1 copy at C1D1, and non-singleton clones were defined as clones with 2 or more copies. By matching protein sequences in sorted samples from the same patient, clones expanded in unsorted samples were annotated as CD4+, CD8+ or unknown. Wilcoxon tests on paired samples were used to test changes in diversity from C1D1 to C4D1. TCRdb holds this immuneACCESS table with in-frame rearrangements only. Some clones are missing; in checked studies, unresolved V genes explain under half, and the rest has no known cause. Clone size and V and J calls were adopted from that table, with D and trimming inferred from the DNA. The sample table contains about 6,400 clones; only one count was recorded for roughly 86% of them. The leading ten clones occupy about 1.5% of the sample.

This specimen was CD4+ T cells from blood, taken before the fourth cycle of nivolumab. This chain is built from TRBV7-9 and TRBJ2-2, and 11 junction bases match TRBD2. This receptor was taken from a human donor with classical Hodgkin lymphoma. The nucleotide sequence reads TGTGCCAGCAGCTTAGTCTGGACTAGCGGGACCGGGGAGCTGTTTTTT. It is translated as CASSLVWTSGTGELFF.